This is a list of T cell receptor beta chains from one sample in a study of cytomegalovirus exposure and HLA in healthy donors. Method: immunoSEQ multiplex PCR; TCRdb's copy keeps in-frame clones and lacks some. In the table there are about 180,000 clones, about 81% of which are singletons. Specimen: PBMCs. These receptors came from a man in his forties in good health and CMV-seronegative. CDR3s include the opening cysteine and the closing phenylalanine or tryptophan. Fields, in order: V gene, D gene, J gene, clone size, CDR3 protein, CDR3 DNA. D genes are given only for firm matches. Expanded clones are given a class, and other clones once, few, many or no size at all.

>TRBV4-2|-|TRBJ2-7|-
CASSQEDGGSYEQYF
TGTGCCAGCAGCCAAGAGGACGGGGGCTCCTACGAGCAGTACTTC
>TRBV19|-|TRBJ2-7|-
CASSPGSGISYEQYF
TGTGCCAGTAGTCCTGGGTCGGGGATTAGCTACGAGCAGTACTTC
>TRBV4-2|-|TRBJ1-3|-
CASSQEGADSGNTIYF
TGTGCCAGCAGCCAAGAGGGGGCGGACTCTGGAAACACCATATATTTT
>TRBV15|-|TRBJ2-3|-
CATSREVYHSGSTDTQYF
TGTGCCACCAGCAGAGAGGTCTACCACAGCGGATCCACAGATACGCAGTATTTT
>TRBV30|TRBD2|TRBJ2-1|-
CAWSLGLAGNEQFF
TGTGCCTGGAGCCTGGGACTAGCGGGTAATGAGCAGTTCTTC
>TRBV5-4|TRBD2|TRBJ2-2|-
CASSLGAGAETGELFF
TGTGCCAGCAGCTTGGGGGCGGGAGCGGAAACCGGGGAGCTGTTTTTT
>TRBV9|-|TRBJ1-2|-
CASSSRGYYGYTF
TGTGCCAGCAGCTCCCGGGGGTACTATGGCTACACCTTC
>TRBV7-9|-|TRBJ2-7|-
CASSFNLGGEQYF
TGTGCCAGCAGCTTCAATCTCGGTGGCGAGCAGTACTTC
>TRBV5-4|TRBD1|TRBJ2-7|-
CASSPYRGNLYEQYF
TGTGCCAGCAGCCCGTACAGGGGGAACCTTTACGAGCAGTACTTC
>TRBV15|TRBD1|TRBJ1-2|-
CATSPRQGGLSEGYTF
TGTGCCACCAGCCCACGACAGGGGGGCCTTTCTGAGGGCTACACCTTC
>TRBV28|TRBD1|TRBJ1-1|-
CASSTGGEAYTEAFF
TGTGCCAGCAGCACAGGGGGCGAGGCCTACACTGAAGCTTTCTTT
>TRBV6-1|-|TRBJ2-1|-
CASSEIGQPSSAEQFF
TGTGCCAGCAGTGAAATAGGACAGCCATCCTCCGCTGAGCAGTTCTTC
>TRBV6-5|-|TRBJ2-5|-
CASSYSRETQYF
TGTGCCAGCAGTTACTCGAGAGAGACCCAGTACTTC
>TRBV4-1|-|TRBJ1-5|-
CASSQGEGTYQPQHF
TGCGCCAGCAGCCAAGGGGAGGGGACGTATCAGCCCCAGCATTTT
>TRBV6-1|-|TRBJ2-7|-
CARGSDSTHEQYF
TGTGCTAGAGGATCGGACTCCACCCACGAGCAGTACTTC
>TRBV9|-|TRBJ2-5|-
CASSALQETQYF
TGTGCCAGCAGCGCCCTACAAGAGACCCAGTACTTC
>TRBV20-1|TRBD1|TRBJ2-3|-
CSARSGGTQYF
TGCAGTGCTAGATCAGGGGGAACGCAGTATTTT
>TRBV4-3|-|TRBJ2-5|-
CASSQDRETQYF
TGCGCCAGCAGCCAAGATAGAGAGACCCAGTACTTC
>TRBV5-1|TRBD1|TRBJ2-5|few
CASTQYRGSQETQYF
TGCGCCAGCACCCAATACAGGGGGTCTCAAGAGACCCAGTACTTC
>TRBV11-2|-|TRBJ2-1|-
CASSLYSAYNEQFF
TGTGCCAGCAGCTTATATAGCGCCTACAATGAGCAGTTCTTC
>TRBV7-6|-|TRBJ1-4|-
CASRLSQGFNEKLFF
TGTGCCAGCAGGCTTTCACAGGGTTTTAATGAAAAACTGTTTTTT
>TRBV7-2|TRBD1|TRBJ2-7|-
CASSFGGQVYEQYF
TGTGCCAGCAGCTTTGGTGGACAGGTCTACGAGCAGTACTTC
>TRBV5-4|-|TRBJ1-5|-
CASSAGGHNQPQHF
TGTGCCAGCAGTGCGGGAGGGCACAATCAGCCCCAGCATTTT
>TRBV4-1|TRBD2|TRBJ2-5|-
CASSPRGSSGREETQYF
TGCGCCAGCAGCCCCCGGGGATCTAGCGGGAGGGAAGAGACCCAGTACTTC
>TRBV5-1|TRBD1|TRBJ1-2|-
CASSVTGGYGYTF
TGCGCCAGCAGCGTAACAGGGGGCTATGGCTACACCTTC
>TRBV19|TRBD2|TRBJ2-5|-
CASGLAGETQYF
TGTGCCAGTGGACTAGCTGGAGAGACCCAGTACTTC
>TRBV5-1|TRBD2|TRBJ2-1|-
CASRIDSGGYNEQFF
TGCGCCAGCAGGATAGATAGCGGGGGGTACAATGAGCAGTTCTTC
>TRBV2|TRBD1|TRBJ2-1|-
CAKDRGLSYNEQFF
TGTGCCAAGGACAGGGGGCTTTCCTACAATGAGCAGTTCTTC
>TRBV6-5|TRBD2|TRBJ2-7|-
CASSYSRGSTYEQYF
TGTGCCAGCAGTTACTCGCGGGGGTCCACCTACGAGCAGTACTTC
>TRBV5-1|-|TRBJ2-6|-
CASRTVASGANVLTF
TGCGCCAGCAGGACAGTTGCCTCTGGGGCCAACGTCCTGACTTTC
>TRBV5-1|TRBD2|TRBJ2-5|-
CASSLGAGGNGETQYF
TGCGCCAGCAGCTTAGGCGCGGGAGGGAATGGCGAGACCCAGTACTTC
>TRBV5-6|-|TRBJ1-2|-
CASSLGGRAYYGYTF
TGTGCCAGCAGCTTGGGAGGCAGGGCATACTATGGCTACACCTTC
>TRBV5-5|TRBD1|TRBJ2-7|-
CASTPITGVSYEQYF
TGTGCCAGCACCCCGATTACAGGGGTTTCCTACGAGCAGTACTTC
>TRBV11-2|-|TRBJ2-5|once
CASSLAGSVTQYF
TGTGCCAGCAGCTTAGCAGGGTCGGTGACCCAGTACTTC
>TRBV30|-|TRBJ1-2|-
CAWSTPQGRGYTF
TGTGCCTGGAGTACACCCCAGGGCCGCGGCTACACCTTC
>TRBV6-6|TRBD1|TRBJ1-3|-
CASNYRGRSGNTIYF
TGTGCCAGCAACTACAGGGGGCGGTCTGGAAACACCATATATTTT
>TRBV4-3|TRBD1|TRBJ1-2|-
CASSQGTGGAARGGYTF
TGCGCCAGCAGCCAAGGGACAGGGGGCGCTGCCCGTGGAGGCTACACCTTC
>TRBV2|TRBD2|TRBJ2-1|-
CASSVGASGSLLMSYNEQFF
TGTGCCAGCAGTGTTGGTGCTAGCGGGAGCTTATTAATGTCCTACAATGAGCAGTTCTTC
>TRBV18|TRBD1|TRBJ2-4|-
CASSPPGTGENIQYF
TGTGCCAGCTCACCACCGGGGACAGGGGAAAACATTCAGTACTTC
>TRBV28|-|TRBJ2-3|-
CASSSPGLSSTDTQYF
TGTGCCAGCAGTTCCCCGGGACTGTCGAGCACAGATACGCAGTATTTT
>TRBV30|TRBD2|TRBJ2-7|-
CARSAGRAYEQYF
TGTGCCCGGTCGGCAGGGAGGGCGTACGAGCAGTACTTC
>TRBV19|TRBD1|TRBJ1-2|-
CASSIGQGAGGYTF
TGTGCCAGTAGTATCGGACAGGGGGCGGGCGGCTACACCTTC
>TRBV28|TRBD2|TRBJ2-7|-
CASTGGLAVYEQYF
TGTGCCAGCACCGGGGGACTAGCGGTATACGAGCAGTACTTC
>TRBV19|TRBD1|TRBJ1-6|-
CASQDQGGRLNSPLHF
TGTGCCAGTCAGGACCAGGGGGGACGGTTAAATTCACCCCTCCACTTT
>TRBV30|-|TRBJ1-3|-
CAWGASEGNTIYF
TGTGCCTGGGGGGCCTCTGAAGGAAACACCATATATTTT
>TRBV6-5|TRBD2|TRBJ2-1|few
CASTPSGGYNEQFF
TGTGCCAGCACCCCTAGCGGGGGGTACAATGAGCAGTTCTTC
>TRBV2|TRBD1|TRBJ2-2|few
CASTPGQTTGELFF
TGTGCCAGCACCCCGGGACAGACCACCGGGGAGCTGTTTTTT
>TRBV27|TRBD1|TRBJ2-2|-
CASRGRGLDAGELFF
TGTGCCAGCAGGGGCAGGGGGCTAGACGCCGGGGAGCTGTTTTTT
>TRBV9|-|TRBJ2-5|once
CASSSPDRQETQYF
TGTGCCAGCAGCTCTCCAGACAGGCAAGAGACCCAGTACTTC
>TRBV10-2|-|TRBJ2-7|few
CASNFQGLSYEQYF
TGCGCCAGCAACTTTCAGGGCCTTTCCTACGAGCAGTACTTC
>TRBV7-8|TRBD1|TRBJ2-5|-
CASSHDRGSETQYF
TGTGCCAGCAGCCATGACAGGGGTTCAGAGACCCAGTACTTC
>TRBV10-3|-|TRBJ1-6|-
CAIRQSSYNSPLHF
TGTGCCATCAGACAGAGCTCCTATAATTCACCCCTCCACTTT